This TCR beta chain was documented in a study of Graves' ophthalmopathy and Graves' hyperthyroidism (dated 2018 in TCRdb). In terms of the full investigation: Peripheral blood was collected at initial diagnosis, before any treatment. In total, 135 blood samples were TCR-sequenced: 40 to 45 ophthalmopathy, roughly 77 hyperthyroidism and some 17 hyperthyroidism-to-ophthalmopathy patients. To explore V-J signatures that separate ophthalmopathy from hyperthyroidism, a discovery set of more than 95 patients was enrolled, consisting of about 45 with ophthalmopathy and 55 to 65 with stable hyperthyroidism. The study used signatures of the TCR beta repertoire to tell Graves' ophthalmopathy apart from Graves' hyperthyroidism and to predict which patients would progress to ophthalmopathy. In a handful of hyperthyroidism patients, the T-cell repertoire of thyroid tissue was compared with the T-cell repertoire of blood. An independent validation cohort was composed of roughly 18 hyperthyroidism patients and over 15 patients who later progressed from hyperthyroidism to ophthalmopathy. Following sample collection, hyperthyroidism patients were given methimazole at a starting dose of 30 mg daily, and ophthalmopathy patients were given high-dose intravenous methylprednisolone.

The sample holds a few counts of this clonotype. The specificity of this receptor is unknown. Qualities for individual bases were not recorded, and no much larger clone is one base off. For repertoire sequencing, the TCR beta CDR3 regions were amplified from RNA transcripts. A first-round RT-PCR used HTBI primers with the Qiagen OneStep RT-PCR kit, followed by a second-round multiplex PCR, size selection and purification. Libraries were sequenced paired-end with 100 bp reads on an Illumina HiSeq2000. The authors processed their data as follows. SOAPnuke was used to process the reads, removing any read that contained adapters or uncalled bases, had a mean Phred below 15, or lacked an exact match to the constant primer or identifier. COPE v1.2.5 was used to merge high-quality paired reads. Each unique nucleotide sequence was treated as a clonotype, and MiTCR v1.1 was used to align the clonotypes to the IMGT TRB V, D and J references. Analysis was restricted to V-J combinations with a frequency above 0.0001, which covered 98% to 99.2% of repertoires. A TCR clonal expansion and chaos score per V-J combination was defined as the ratio of F50 clonal expansion to chaos observed in the TCRdist matrix. Welch's t-statistics and random forest were used to narrow the features down to more than 10 V-J combinations, which were then fed into a naive Bayes classifier. The Morisita-Horn index was used to measure how similar the thyroid and blood repertoires were. Through fastp at Q25 and MiXCR, TCRdb rebuilt clones from the public reads, retaining in-frame beta chains. Each record represents a unique CDR3 protein, reported with the most common genes and DNA among its rows. The V and J calls were not made by the authors but by TCRdb's processing. This sample lists about 24,000 distinct CDR3 sequences; approximately 48% were detected once. The top ten clones comprise roughly 6.5% of the sample.

What the study reported, not specific to this receptor: No statistical method was used to predetermine the sample size, and group allocation was not hidden from the investigators. Ophthalmopathy was separated from stable hyperthyroidism by the 13-signature model with 85% to 90% sensitivity and 81% to 83% specificity in cross-validation and with 80%/75% in the test set. Most expanded thyroid clonotypes with a frequency above 0.001 also appeared in blood, which suggests that blood repertoires may reflect the immune response in the thyroid. In validation, the model predicted ophthalmopathy progression with about 64% sensitivity and roughly 78% specificity; some 13 predicted patients were CT-confirmed with GO in a median of about 6.1 months.

Stable hyperthyroidism was defined as no progression to ophthalmopathy within 18 months of follow-up. Hyperthyroidism patients were newly diagnosed, were aged 18 to 65 years, and had a disease duration under 2 months. Anyone with other autoimmune diseases, uncontrolled infections, pregnancy or lactation was excluded from the study. Clinical symptoms, serum thyroxine, TRAb, thyroid ultrasound and orbital computed tomography formed the basis of the diagnosis. Using Ficoll-Paque density gradient centrifugation, PBMCs were isolated from 8.5 to 10 ml of fresh peripheral blood. Trizol reagent was used to extract the total RNA, and its quality was then checked on an Agilent 2100 Bioanalyzer. Trimming takes 2 bases from V and 9 bases from J, and the germline ends sit 16 bases apart. The CDR3, cysteine through phenylalanine, is 14 amino acids long. Here the CDR3 DNA is all that survives: 42 bases in frame from base 1. CDR1 and CDR2, looked up from the germline V gene, are MDHEN and SYDVKM.

This receptor was identified in an adult woman with stable Graves' hyperthyroidism. The chain is assembled from TRBV28 and TRBJ2-5; the D segment could be TRBD2, given 5 matching bases. The specimen was peripheral blood. CDR3 region: CASSLRAGNQPQYF. The sequence in DNA is TGTGCCAGCAGTTTAAGGGCGGGCAATCAGCCCCAGTACTTC.